This T cell receptor (beta chain) stems from a study of cytomegalovirus exposure and HLA in healthy donors. Germline CDR1 is LNHDA and CDR2 is SQIVND (reference sequence). V lost 5 bases to trimming and J lost 4 bases; unmatched junction nucleotides: 4. The CDR3 sequence is 15 residues long. The PCR contained 60 Vbeta and 13 Jbeta primers. Profiling relied on immunoSEQ multiplex PCR, and the TCRdb table lists in-frame clones only, not all of them. The sample has 200,000 to 300,000 clones, 84% seen once. Notes on this clone: What it recognizes is unknown.

Study outcomes and limitations: Reportedly, TCR beta sequences accurately predicted HLA-A and HLA-B alleles in most subjects. Most of the TCR beta V segments (in an earlier analysis) were productive either about 90% or about 30% of the time.

This sequence joins TRBV19 and TRBJ2-5, with 13 nucleotides matching TRBD2. The TCR comes from a woman between 35 and 50 years old in good health and CMV-seropositive. Material: PBMCs. CDR3 nucleotides: TGTGCCAGTAGTCTGACTAGCGGGAGGAGAGAGACCCAGTACTTC. This translates into CASSLTSGRRETQYF.